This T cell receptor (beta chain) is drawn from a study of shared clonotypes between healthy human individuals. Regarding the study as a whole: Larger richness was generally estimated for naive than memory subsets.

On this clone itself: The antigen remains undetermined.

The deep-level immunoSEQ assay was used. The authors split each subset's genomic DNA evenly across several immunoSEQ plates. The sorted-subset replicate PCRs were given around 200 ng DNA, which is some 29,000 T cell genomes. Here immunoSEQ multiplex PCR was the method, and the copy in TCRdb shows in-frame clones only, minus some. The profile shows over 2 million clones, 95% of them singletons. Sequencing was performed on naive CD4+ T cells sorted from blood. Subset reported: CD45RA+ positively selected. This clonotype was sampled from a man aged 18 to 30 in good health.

CDR3 in amino acids: CASSNGQGKNFYEQYF. As DNA, the CDR3 is TGTGCCAGTAGTAACGGACAGGGGAAAAATTTCTACGAGCAGTACTTC. The chain uses TRBV19 and TRBJ2-7; 9 bases agree with TRBD1. The CDR3 totals 16 residues. Trimming at V came to 4 bases and at J to 3 bases, leaving 10 bases not matched to a gene. CDR1 and CDR2 from the germline V gene are LNHDA and SQIVND (reference sequence).